This is a list of T cell receptor beta chains from one sample in a study of T cells after yellow fever vaccination. TCRdb itself ran the 5' RACE reads through MiXCR, one entry per CDR3 protein. Counted here are 450,000 to 650,000 distinct CDR3 sequences, 21% occurring once; the ten biggest clones make up less than 20%. The specimen comprised PBMCs, sampled more than 20 days after the first yellow fever vaccination. The source of these receptors is a man aged 18 to 29 who received the YFV17D yellow fever vaccine. The CDR3 runs from the conserved cysteine through the conserved F or W. The D gene is left open where the match is weak. Rows may omit the clone size; those that give it use once, few, many or a size class.

TRBJ2-1 TRBV7-2 . few TGTGCCAGCAGCTCCCCGGGACGGACCGCCTACAATGAGCAGTTCTTC CASSSPGRTAYNEQFF
TRBJ1-4 TRBV5-1 . . TGCGCCAGCAGCCTACTCACAGGCTCCAATGAAAAACTGTTTTTT CASSLLTGSNEKLFF
TRBJ1-2 TRBV5-1 . . TGCGCCAGCAGCCTGGATTCACAGGCCCACTATGGCTACACCTTC CASSLDSQAHYGYTF
TRBJ1-2 TRBV5-4 TRBD1 . TGTGCCAGCAGATTGACAGGGGAAGGTGGCTACACCTTC CASRLTGEGGYTF
TRBJ1-2 TRBV5-1 . . TGCGCCAGCAGCTTCGGGTCACGGGTGAATGCCTACACCTTC CASSFGSRVNAYTF
TRBJ1-6 TRBV6-5 . once TGTGCCAGCAGTTATTCTGGGCAGGTCAATTCACCCCTCCACTTT CASSYSGQVNSPLHF
TRBJ2-1 TRBV28 TRBD2 few TGTGCCAGCAGTTCGCCTAGCGGGGCTAGCTCCTACAATGAGCAGTTCTTC CASSSPSGASSYNEQFF
TRBJ1-5 TRBV4-2 . few TGTGCCAGCAGCCAAGATGCAGGGAAGAATCAGCCCCAGCATTTT CASSQDAGKNQPQHF
TRBJ1-2 TRBV7-9 . few TGTGCCAGCAGCCGAGGGCCGGGGCTAAGTGGCTACACCTTC CASSRGPGLSGYTF
TRBJ2-3 TRBV19 . . TGTGCCAGTAGAGAATGGGACGCTAGCACAGATACGCAGTATTTT CASREWDASTDTQYF
TRBJ1-1 TRBV25-1 . . TGTGCCAGCAAAAAAGGCACTGAAGCTTTCTTT CASKKGTEAFF
TRBJ2-1 TRBV28 TRBD1 few TGTGCCAGCAGTCAAGGGGGCGCGTTTTACAATGAGCAGTTCTTC CASSQGGAFYNEQFF
TRBJ1-5 TRBV10-3 . . TGTGCCATCAGGGCTGAGGCGAGTGGGCCCCAGCATTTT CAIRAEASGPQHF
TRBJ2-6 TRBV20-1 . few TGCAGTGCTAGGGGACGCGGGGCCAACGTCCTGACTTTC CSARGRGANVLTF
TRBJ2-1 TRBV5-5 TRBD1 . TGTGCCAGCAGCTCAGACAGGGGGCGAGGGGATGAGCAGTTCTTC CASSSDRGRGDEQFF
TRBJ2-7 TRBV12-3/TRBV12-4 TRBD2 . TGTGCCAGCACCCCGGGACTAGCGTTTTACGAGCAGTACTTC CASTPGLAFYEQYF
TRBJ2-5 TRBV30 . few TGTGCCTGGACGACTAGAGGCGAGACCCAGTACTTC CAWTTRGETQYF
TRBJ2-7 TRBV27 . . TGTGCCAGCAGTTTATACACTGGACCAGGGTACGAGCAGTACTTC CASSLYTGPGYEQYF
TRBJ1-1 TRBV7-9 . few TGTGCCAGCAGGTCTACAGGGTACCCTGAAGCTTTCTTT CASRSTGYPEAFF
TRBJ2-3 TRBV5-1 . once TGCGCCAGCAGCTCTTCAGCGGTGGGGCTCACAGATACGCAGTATTTT CASSSSAVGLTDTQYF
TRBJ1-2 TRBV27 TRBD1 . TGTGCCAGCAGTCCTCTCCAGGGGGCGCGGGGCTACACCTTC CASSPLQGARGYTF
TRBJ2-7 TRBV5-1 . . TGCGCCAGCAGCTTGTACCGGGGGGCCCCCTACGAGCAGTACTTC CASSLYRGAPYEQYF
TRBJ2-1 TRBV12-3/TRBV12-4 . . TGTGCCTGCCGCGCGGGGGCGGTGAGAGTGCAGTTCTTC CACRAGAVRVQFF
TRBJ2-5 TRBV28 . . TGTGCCAGCAGCCCCTATAGGGCGGTTAAGGAGACCCAGTACTTC CASSPYRAVKETQYF
TRBJ2-3 TRBV11-2 TRBD2 . TGTGCCAGCAGCTCTAGCGGGGGGTTCGGAGATACGCAGTATTTT CASSSSGGFGDTQYF